This T cell receptor beta chain was obtained from a study of T cell responses to AZD1222 COVID-19 vaccine. Study conclusions and caveats: Baseline seropositives among AZD1222 recipients totaled only 5 to 7. The donor cohort was predominantly white British with a female majority, and clonal diversity may have been underestimated. The breadth and depth of Spike-specific TCRs increased once two AZD1222 doses had been given.

The CDR3 is 11 residues long. Germline CDR1 is LGHDT and CDR2 is YNNKEL (reference sequence). Trimming took 1 base from V and 6 from J, leaving 4 bases between them. Second doses at about 4 or about 12 weeks were pooled. Comments on this clone: Its cognate antigen is unknown.

Here immunoSEQ multiplex PCR was the method, and the copy in TCRdb shows in-frame clones only, minus some. Of approximately 140,000 clones listed, approximately 87% are singletons. Sequencing used peripheral blood, obtained 28 days after the second AZD1222 dose. V usage is TRBV3-1 (or the pseudogene TRBV3-2) and J usage is TRBJ2-7; D is unclear. The TCR was taken from an adult who received the AZD1222 COVID-19 vaccine. Here the CDR3 reads CASSQGVEQYF. CDR3 nucleotide sequence: TGTGCCAGCAGCCAAGGGGTCGAGCAGTACTTC.